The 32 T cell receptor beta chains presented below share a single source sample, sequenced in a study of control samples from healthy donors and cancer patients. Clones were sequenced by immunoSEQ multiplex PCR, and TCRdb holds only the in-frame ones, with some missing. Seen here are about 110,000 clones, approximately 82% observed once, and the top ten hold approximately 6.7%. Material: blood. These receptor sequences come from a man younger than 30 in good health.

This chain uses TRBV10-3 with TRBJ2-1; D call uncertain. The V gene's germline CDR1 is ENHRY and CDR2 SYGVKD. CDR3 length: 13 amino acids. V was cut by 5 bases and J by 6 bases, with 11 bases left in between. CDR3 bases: TGTGCCATCAGTCTTGGACGGAGCAATGAGCAGTTCTTC. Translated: CAISLGRSNEQFF.

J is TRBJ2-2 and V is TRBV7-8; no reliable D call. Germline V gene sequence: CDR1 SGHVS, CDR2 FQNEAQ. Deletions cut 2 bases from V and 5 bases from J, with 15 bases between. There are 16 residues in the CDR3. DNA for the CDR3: TGTGCCAGCAGCTTAAGTTCGGGTGTATTGACCGGGGAGCTGTTTTTT. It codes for CASSLSSGVLTGELFF.

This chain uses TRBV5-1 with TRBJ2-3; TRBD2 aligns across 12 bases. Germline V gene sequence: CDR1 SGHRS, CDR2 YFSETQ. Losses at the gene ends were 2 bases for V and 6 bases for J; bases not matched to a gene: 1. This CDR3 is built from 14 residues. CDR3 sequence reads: CASSFTSGGDTQYF. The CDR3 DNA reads TGCGCCAGCAGCTTTACTAGCGGGGGGGATACGCAGTATTTT.

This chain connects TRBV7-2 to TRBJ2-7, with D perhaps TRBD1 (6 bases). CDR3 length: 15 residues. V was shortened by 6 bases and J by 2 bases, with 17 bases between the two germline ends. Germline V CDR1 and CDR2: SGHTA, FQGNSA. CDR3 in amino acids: CASSPDRFLTYEQYF. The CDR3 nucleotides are TGTGCCAGCAGTCCCGACAGGTTCCTAACCTACGAGCAGTACTTC. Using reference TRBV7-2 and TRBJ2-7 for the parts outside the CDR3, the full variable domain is GAGVSQSPSNKVTEKGKDVELRCDPISGHTALYWYRQSLGQGLEFLIYFQGNSAPDKSGLPSDRFSAERTGGSVSTLTIQRTQQEDSAVYLCASSPDRFLTYEQYFGPGTRLTVT.

CDR3 DNA: TGTGCCAGCTCACCGGTGACAAAGAACACTGAAGCTTTCTTT. Amino acid sequence: CASSPVTKNTEAFF. The chain combines TRBV18 with TRBJ1-1; D not resolved. This CDR3 is built from 14 residues. Germline V gene data show CDR1 as KGHSH and CDR2 as LQKENI. V gave up 3 bases and J gave up 1 base, with 9 bases separating them.

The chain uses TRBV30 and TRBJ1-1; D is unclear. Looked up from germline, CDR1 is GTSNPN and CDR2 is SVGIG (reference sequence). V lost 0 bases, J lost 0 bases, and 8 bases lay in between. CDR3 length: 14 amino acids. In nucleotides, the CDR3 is TGTGCCTGGAGTGTAGGCAGCATGAACACTGAAGCTTTCTTT. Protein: CAWSVGSMNTEAFF.

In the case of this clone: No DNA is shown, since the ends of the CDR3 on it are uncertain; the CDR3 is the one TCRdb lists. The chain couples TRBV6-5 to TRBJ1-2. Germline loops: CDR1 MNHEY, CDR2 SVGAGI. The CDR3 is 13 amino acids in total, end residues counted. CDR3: CASSYSRVAAGTF.

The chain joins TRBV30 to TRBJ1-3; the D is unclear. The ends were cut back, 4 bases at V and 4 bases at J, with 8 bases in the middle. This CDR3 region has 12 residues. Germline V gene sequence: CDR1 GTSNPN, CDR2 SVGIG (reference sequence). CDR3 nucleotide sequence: TGTGCCTGGAAAAAATCGGGAAACACCATATATTTT. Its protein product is CAWKKSGNTIYF. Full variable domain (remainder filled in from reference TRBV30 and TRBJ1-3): SQTIHQWPATLVQPVGSPLSLECTVEGTSNPNLYWYRQAAGRGLQLLFYSVGIGQISSEVPQNLSASRPQDRQFILSSKKLLLSDSGFYLCAWKKSGNTIYFGEGSWLTVV.

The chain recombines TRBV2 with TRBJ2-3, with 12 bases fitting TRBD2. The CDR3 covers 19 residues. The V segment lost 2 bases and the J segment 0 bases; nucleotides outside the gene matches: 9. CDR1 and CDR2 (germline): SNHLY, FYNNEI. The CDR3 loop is CASSESLAGGLSSTDTQYF. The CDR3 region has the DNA TGTGCCAGCAGTGAATCACTAGCGGGGGGCCTCTCCAGCACAGATACGCAGTATTTT.

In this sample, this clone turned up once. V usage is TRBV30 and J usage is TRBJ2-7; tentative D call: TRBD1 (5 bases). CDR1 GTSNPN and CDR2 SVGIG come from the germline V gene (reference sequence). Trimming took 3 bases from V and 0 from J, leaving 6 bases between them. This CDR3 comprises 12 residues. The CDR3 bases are TGTGCCTGGAGGGGGCTCTCCTACGAGCAGTACTTC. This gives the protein CAWRGLSYEQYF.

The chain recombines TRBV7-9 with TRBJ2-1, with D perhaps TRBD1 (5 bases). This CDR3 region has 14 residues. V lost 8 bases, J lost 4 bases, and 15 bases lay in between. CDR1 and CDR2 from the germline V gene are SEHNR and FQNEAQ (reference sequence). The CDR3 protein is CASAPPRAYNEQFF. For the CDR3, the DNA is TGTGCCAGCGCACCCCCCAGGGCTTACAATGAGCAGTTCTTC.

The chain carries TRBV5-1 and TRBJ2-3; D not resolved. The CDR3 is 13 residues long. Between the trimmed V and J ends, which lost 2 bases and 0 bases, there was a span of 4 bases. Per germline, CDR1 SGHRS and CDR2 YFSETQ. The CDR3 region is CASSFSSTDTQYF. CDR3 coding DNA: TGCGCCAGCAGCTTCTCTAGCACAGATACGCAGTATTTT.

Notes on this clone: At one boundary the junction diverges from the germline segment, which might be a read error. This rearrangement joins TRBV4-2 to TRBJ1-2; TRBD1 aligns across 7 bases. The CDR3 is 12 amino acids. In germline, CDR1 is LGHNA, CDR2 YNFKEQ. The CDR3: CASSPETGTVAF. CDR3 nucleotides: TGTGCCAGCAGCCCAGAAACCGGGACAGTGGCCTTC.

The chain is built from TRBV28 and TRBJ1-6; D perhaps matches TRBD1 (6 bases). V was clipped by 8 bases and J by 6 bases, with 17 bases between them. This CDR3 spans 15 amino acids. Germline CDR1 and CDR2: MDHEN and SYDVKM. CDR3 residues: CASGGGPSGNSPLHF. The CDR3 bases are TGTGCCAGCGGGGGCGGACCTTCGGGTAATTCACCCCTCCACTTT.

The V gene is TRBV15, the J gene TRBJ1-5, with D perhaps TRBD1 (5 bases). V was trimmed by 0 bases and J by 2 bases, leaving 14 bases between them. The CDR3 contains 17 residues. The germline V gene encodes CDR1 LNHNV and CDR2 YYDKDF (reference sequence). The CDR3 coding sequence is TGTGCCACCAGCAGAGACTTCGTATCAGGGCGCAATCAGCCCCAGCATTTT. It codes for CATSRDFVSGRNQPQHF.

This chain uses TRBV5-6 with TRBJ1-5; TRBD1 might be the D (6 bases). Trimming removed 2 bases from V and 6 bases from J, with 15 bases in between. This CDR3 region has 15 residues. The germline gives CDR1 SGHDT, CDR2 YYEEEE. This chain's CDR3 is CASSFGTGSSQPQHF. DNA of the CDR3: TGTGCCAGCAGCTTTGGTACAGGGTCATCTCAGCCCCAGCATTTT.

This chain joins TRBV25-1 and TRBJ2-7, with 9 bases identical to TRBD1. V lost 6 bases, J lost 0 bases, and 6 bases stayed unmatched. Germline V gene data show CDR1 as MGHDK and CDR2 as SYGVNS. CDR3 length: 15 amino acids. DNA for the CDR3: TGTGCCAGCAGCCCCCGGACAGGGGCCTCCTACGAGCAGTACTTC. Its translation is CASSPRTGASYEQYF.

The chain's CDR3 is CASSLGLINTEAFF. The CDR3 DNA reads TGTGCCAGCAGCTTAGGTCTGATAAACACTGAAGCTTTCTTT. This chain links TRBV11-2 with TRBJ1-1; D gene unclear. The CDR3 consists of 14 residues. Germline V lookup: CDR1 SGHAT, CDR2 FQNNGV. Between the trimmed V and J ends, which lost 1 base and 2 bases, there was a span of 8 bases.

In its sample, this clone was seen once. This CDR3 reads CAWEQSFNQPQHF. CDR3 bases: TGTGCCTGGGAACAGTCCTTCAATCAGCCCCAGCATTTT. This chain joins TRBV30 and TRBJ1-5; no clear D gene. Trimming cost V 5 bases and J 3 bases, with 11 bases left between them. The germline V gene encodes CDR1 GTSNPN and CDR2 SVGIG (reference sequence). The CDR3 sequence is 13 residues long. The entire variable domain, with the rest obtained from reference TRBV30 and TRBJ1-5, is as follows: SQTIHQWPATLVQPVGSPLSLECTVEGTSNPNLYWYRQAAGRGLQLLFYSVGIGQISSEVPQNLSASRPQDRQFILSSKKLLLSDSGFYLCAWEQSFNQPQHFGDGTRLSIL.

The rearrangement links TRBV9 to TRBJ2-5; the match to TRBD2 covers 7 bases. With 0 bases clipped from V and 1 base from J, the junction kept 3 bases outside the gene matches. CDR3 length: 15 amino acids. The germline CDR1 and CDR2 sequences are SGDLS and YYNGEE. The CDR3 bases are TGTGCCAGCAGCGTAGGCGGGGGACTCCAAGAGACCCAGTACTTC. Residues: CASSVGGGLQETQYF.

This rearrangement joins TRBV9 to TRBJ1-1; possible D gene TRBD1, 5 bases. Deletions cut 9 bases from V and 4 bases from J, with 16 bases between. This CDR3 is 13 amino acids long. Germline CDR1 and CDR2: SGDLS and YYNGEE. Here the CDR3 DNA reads TGTGCCACGGGGAGGGGTGTCGGCACTGAAGCTTTCTTT. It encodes CATGRGVGTEAFF.

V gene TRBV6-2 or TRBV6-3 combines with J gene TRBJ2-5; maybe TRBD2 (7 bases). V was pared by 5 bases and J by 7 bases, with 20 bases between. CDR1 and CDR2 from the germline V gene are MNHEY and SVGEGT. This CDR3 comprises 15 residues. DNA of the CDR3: TGTGCCAGCAGTACTACGCGGGGGCCACGTTGGACCCAGTACTTC. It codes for CASSTTRGPRWTQYF.

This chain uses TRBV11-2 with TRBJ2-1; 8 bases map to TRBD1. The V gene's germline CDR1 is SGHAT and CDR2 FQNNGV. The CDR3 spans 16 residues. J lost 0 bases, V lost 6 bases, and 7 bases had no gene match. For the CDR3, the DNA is TGTGCCAGCAGTTTGACGGGACAGGCCTCCTACAATGAGCAGTTCTTC. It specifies CASSLTGQASYNEQFF.

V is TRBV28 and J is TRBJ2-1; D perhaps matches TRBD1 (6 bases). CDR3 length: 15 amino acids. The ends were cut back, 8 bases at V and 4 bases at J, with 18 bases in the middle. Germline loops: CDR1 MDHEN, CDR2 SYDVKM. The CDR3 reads CASAGRGSYYNEQFF. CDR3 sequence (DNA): TGTGCCAGCGCGGGCAGGGGAAGTTATTACAATGAGCAGTTCTTC.

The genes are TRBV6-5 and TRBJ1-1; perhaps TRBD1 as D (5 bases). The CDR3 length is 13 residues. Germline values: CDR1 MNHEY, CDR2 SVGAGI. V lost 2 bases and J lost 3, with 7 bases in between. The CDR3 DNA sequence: TGTGCCAGCAGTTACACCAGGGACACTGAAGCTTTCTTT. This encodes CASSYTRDTEAFF.

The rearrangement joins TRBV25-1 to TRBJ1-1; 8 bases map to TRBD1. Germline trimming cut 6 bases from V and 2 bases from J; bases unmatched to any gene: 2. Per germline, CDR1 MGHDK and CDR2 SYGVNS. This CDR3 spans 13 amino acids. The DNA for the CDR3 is TGTGCCAGCAGGGGACAGGCTAACACTGAAGCTTTCTTT. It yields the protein CASRGQANTEAFF.

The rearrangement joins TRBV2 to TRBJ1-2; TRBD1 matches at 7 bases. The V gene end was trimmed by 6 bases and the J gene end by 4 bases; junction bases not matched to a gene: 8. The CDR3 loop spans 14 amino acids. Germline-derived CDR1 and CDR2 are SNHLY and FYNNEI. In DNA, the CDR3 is TGTGCCAGCAGGGGGGACCGACAGGGCTATGGCTACACCTTC. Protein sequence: CASRGDRQGYGYTF.

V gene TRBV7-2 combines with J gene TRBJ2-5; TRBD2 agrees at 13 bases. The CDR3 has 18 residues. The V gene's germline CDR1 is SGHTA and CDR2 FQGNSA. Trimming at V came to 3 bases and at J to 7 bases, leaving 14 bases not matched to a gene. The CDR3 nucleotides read TGTGCCAGCAGCTTGCAAGCATTTCAAACTAGCGGGGGGGCGACCCAGTACTTC. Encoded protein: CASSLQAFQTSGGATQYF.

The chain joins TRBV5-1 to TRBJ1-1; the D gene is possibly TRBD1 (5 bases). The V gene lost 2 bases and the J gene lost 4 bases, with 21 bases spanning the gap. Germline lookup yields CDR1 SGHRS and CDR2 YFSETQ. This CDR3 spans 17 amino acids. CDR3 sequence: CASSLLPRGSEVTEAFF. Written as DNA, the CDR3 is TGCGCCAGCAGCTTACTACCTCGGGGGTCGGAGGTCACTGAAGCTTTCTTT.

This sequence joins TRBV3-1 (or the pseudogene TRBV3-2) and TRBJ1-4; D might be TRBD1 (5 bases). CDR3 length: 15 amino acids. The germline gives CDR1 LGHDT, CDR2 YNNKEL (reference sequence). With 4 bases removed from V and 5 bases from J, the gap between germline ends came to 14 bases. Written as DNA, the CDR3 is TGTGCCAGCAGCCCCACTGTGGGACCGAATGAAAAACTGTTTTTT. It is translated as CASSPTVGPNEKLFF.

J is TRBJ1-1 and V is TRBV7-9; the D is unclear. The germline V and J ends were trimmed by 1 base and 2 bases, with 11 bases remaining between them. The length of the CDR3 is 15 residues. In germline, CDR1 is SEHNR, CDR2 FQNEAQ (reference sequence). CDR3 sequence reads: CASSLDSDGNTEAFF. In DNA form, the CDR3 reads TGTGCCAGCAGCTTAGATTCGGACGGTAACACTGAAGCTTTCTTT.

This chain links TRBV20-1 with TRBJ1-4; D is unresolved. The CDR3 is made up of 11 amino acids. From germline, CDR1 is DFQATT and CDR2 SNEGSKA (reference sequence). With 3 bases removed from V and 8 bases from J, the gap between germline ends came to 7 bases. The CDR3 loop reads CSASRYEKLFF. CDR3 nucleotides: TGCAGTGCTAGTCGGTACGAAAAACTGTTTTTT.